Listed below are T cell receptor beta chains from one sample, sequenced in a study of shared clonotypes between healthy human individuals. The table came from immunoSEQ multiplex PCR; TCRdb's copy has only in-frame clones and leaves some out. The sample shows approximately 1,500,000 clones, around 98% of them seen only once. Specimen: naive CD4+ T cells sorted from blood. The receptor set was obtained from a man under 40 in good health. CDR3s include the opening cysteine and the closing phenylalanine or tryptophan. Each record gives: J gene, D gene, V gene, clone size, CDR3 protein. The D gene is left open where the match is weak. Where a row states a size, it is once, few, many or the class of an expanded clone; other rows omit it.

j_gene: TRBJ2-1; d_gene: NA; v_gene: TRBV4-3; abundance: NA; CDR3aa: CASSQRGAHNEQFF
j_gene: TRBJ1-2; d_gene: TRBD1; v_gene: TRBV19; abundance: NA; CDR3aa: CASSIDRDYGYTF
j_gene: TRBJ2-5; d_gene: NA; v_gene: TRBV5-1; abundance: NA; CDR3aa: CASSPPGGSRETQYF
j_gene: TRBJ2-5; d_gene: NA; v_gene: TRBV15; abundance: NA; CDR3aa: CATRVNPREAQYF
j_gene: TRBJ2-5; d_gene: TRBD2; v_gene: TRBV5-1; abundance: NA; CDR3aa: CASSLISAGDLTSGSQETQYF
j_gene: TRBJ1-1; d_gene: NA; v_gene: TRBV6-5; abundance: NA; CDR3aa: CASSDLRMNTEAFF
j_gene: TRBJ2-5; d_gene: NA; v_gene: TRBV5-5; abundance: NA; CDR3aa: CASSPQKETQYF
j_gene: TRBJ1-2; d_gene: NA; v_gene: TRBV20-1; abundance: NA; CDR3aa: CSAGGYTF
j_gene: TRBJ2-5; d_gene: TRBD1; v_gene: TRBV5-1; abundance: NA; CDR3aa: CASSPGGKTETQYF
j_gene: TRBJ2-3; d_gene: TRBD2; v_gene: TRBV7-2; abundance: once; CDR3aa: CASSLKAGGPDTQYF
j_gene: TRBJ1-5; d_gene: NA; v_gene: TRBV5-1; abundance: NA; CDR3aa: CASSLGGRNQPQHF
j_gene: TRBJ2-5; d_gene: NA; v_gene: TRBV29-1; abundance: NA; CDR3aa: CSVRETGETQYF
j_gene: TRBJ2-3; d_gene: NA; v_gene: TRBV5-1; abundance: NA; CDR3aa: CASSLRGTDTQYF
j_gene: TRBJ1-5; d_gene: NA; v_gene: TRBV19; abundance: NA; CDR3aa: CASSTRIDQPQHF
j_gene: TRBJ2-7; d_gene: TRBD1; v_gene: TRBV18; abundance: NA; CDR3aa: CASSPLAGQGGYEQYF
j_gene: TRBJ1-4; d_gene: NA; v_gene: TRBV5-8; abundance: NA; CDR3aa: CASSPDGSHNEKLFF
j_gene: TRBJ2-6; d_gene: NA; v_gene: TRBV5-6; abundance: NA; CDR3aa: CASSLNTLSGANVLTF
j_gene: TRBJ2-7; d_gene: NA; v_gene: TRBV7-2; abundance: once; CDR3aa: CASSLVGREQYF
j_gene: TRBJ2-3; d_gene: NA; v_gene: TRBV10-3; abundance: NA; CDR3aa: CATGHPKASTDTQYF
j_gene: TRBJ2-1; d_gene: NA; v_gene: TRBV5-4; abundance: NA; CDR3aa: CASSLKDKQSEEQFF
j_gene: TRBJ1-1; d_gene: NA; v_gene: TRBV5-1; abundance: NA; CDR3aa: CASSLEAVNTEAFF
j_gene: TRBJ2-3; d_gene: TRBD1; v_gene: TRBV10-2; abundance: NA; CDR3aa: CASSDRQGRDTQYF
j_gene: TRBJ2-2; d_gene: NA; v_gene: TRBV6-6; abundance: NA; CDR3aa: CASSIKGTGELFF
j_gene: TRBJ2-1; d_gene: TRBD1; v_gene: TRBV19; abundance: NA; CDR3aa: CASSIDRLRDSPYNEQFF
j_gene: TRBJ2-7; d_gene: TRBD2; v_gene: TRBV19; abundance: NA; CDR3aa: CASSMRSGRLNEQYF
j_gene: TRBJ1-4; d_gene: TRBD1; v_gene: TRBV11-2; abundance: NA; CDR3aa: CASSYLQGTNEKLFF
j_gene: TRBJ2-1; d_gene: NA; v_gene: TRBV5-1; abundance: NA; CDR3aa: CASSSFPSDEQFF
j_gene: TRBJ2-3; d_gene: NA; v_gene: TRBV5-6; abundance: NA; CDR3aa: CASSLSGRGTDTQYF
j_gene: TRBJ2-1; d_gene: TRBD2; v_gene: TRBV28; abundance: NA; CDR3aa: CASSLRVASGRINEQFF
j_gene: TRBJ2-3; d_gene: NA; v_gene: TRBV6-1; abundance: NA; CDR3aa: CASSDNPFGVSTDTQYF
j_gene: TRBJ2-3; d_gene: TRBD2; v_gene: TRBV28; abundance: NA; CDR3aa: CASGFLTSITGTQYF
j_gene: TRBJ1-2; d_gene: NA; v_gene: TRBV5-1; abundance: NA; CDR3aa: CASSIGPQLYGYTF
j_gene: TRBJ2-7; d_gene: TRBD2; v_gene: TRBV5-4; abundance: NA; CDR3aa: CASSVAGVAGTYEQYF
j_gene: TRBJ2-1; d_gene: NA; v_gene: TRBV28; abundance: NA; CDR3aa: CASSFTAERNEQFF
j_gene: TRBJ2-7; d_gene: NA; v_gene: TRBV7-8; abundance: NA; CDR3aa: CASRSEVQRGKNYEQYF
j_gene: TRBJ2-1; d_gene: NA; v_gene: TRBV18; abundance: NA; CDR3aa: CASSSQGSSYNEQFF
j_gene: TRBJ1-1; d_gene: NA; v_gene: TRBV7-9; abundance: NA; CDR3aa: CASSLLETEKTEAFF
j_gene: TRBJ2-5; d_gene: NA; v_gene: TRBV6-1; abundance: NA; CDR3aa: CASSAGYETQYF
j_gene: TRBJ2-5; d_gene: TRBD1; v_gene: TRBV19; abundance: NA; CDR3aa: CASSIRHRGLETQYF
j_gene: TRBJ1-5; d_gene: NA; v_gene: TRBV27; abundance: NA; CDR3aa: CASSLAGIGQPQHF
j_gene: TRBJ2-1; d_gene: TRBD1; v_gene: TRBV29-1; abundance: NA; CDR3aa: CSVVPLYRFRDRVGNEQFF